Below, one TCR beta chain is given with its context. Its antigen remains unknown. The PCR employed 60 Vbeta primers together with 13 Jbeta primers. Data came from immunoSEQ multiplex PCR; TCRdb stores just in-frame clones and leaves some out. The sample lists about 180,000 clones, 70% to 80% occurring once. This record belongs to a study of cytomegalovirus exposure and HLA in healthy donors. For the study at large: Prior work identified around 100 million unique TCR beta sequences in roughly 180 million T cells. Study-wide results and caveats: Prior analysis indicated that the majority of TCR beta V segments exhibited productivity approximately 87% or approximately 30% of the time.

V was shortened by 2 bases and J by 13 bases, with 15 bases between the two germline ends. This CDR3 is 13 amino acids long. The germline gives CDR1 MNHEY, CDR2 SMNVEV (reference sequence). The sequence was obtained from a young man in good health and CMV-seronegative. Material: PBMCs. The chain couples TRBV27 to TRBJ2-1; D possibly corresponds to TRBD2 (6 bases). Here the CDR3 reads CASSLKRASPQFF. The CDR3 DNA reads as TGTGCCAGCAGTTTAAAGCGGGCTAGCCCCCAGTTCTTC.